This T cell receptor (beta chain) originates from a study of blood T cells in healthy people across ages (dated by TCRdb to between 2014 and 2017). With respect to the entire study: In model experiments, roughly one uniquely barcoded TCR beta cDNA molecule per two T cells was captured by template switching. To track age-related changes in TCR beta repertoire diversity, the study relied on deep sequencing normalized with unique cDNA molecular identifiers. Donors were grouped into four age groups: young (average roughly 17 years), middle-aged (39), aged (around 56) and long-lived (about 89). To avoid experimental bias, donors of different ages were distributed randomly across sequencing lanes. The study analyzed two additional independent replicas of 1 million unique cDNA reads from the same blood draw for two donors, one aged 18 to 30 and one aged 80 or older.

The donors were roughly 39 Caucasian individuals from Russia, aged roughly 6 to 90 years, who were systemically healthy. Each donor gave approximately 9.4 milliliters of peripheral blood, drawn into EDTA-treated Vacutainer tubes. Ficoll-Paque density-gradient centrifugation was used to isolate PBMCs, with at least 6 million per sample. Total RNA, at least 6 micrograms per sample, was extracted from PBMCs with Trizol reagent. Naive CD45RAhigh/CD27high T cell percentages were measured by flow cytometry on a PBMC aliquot from every donor. From its cysteine to its phenylalanine, the CDR3 spans 12 amino acids. Only the CDR3 portion is preserved as DNA: 36 bases, with reading frame beginning at the first base. As encoded in the germline V gene, CDR1 is SGHNT while CDR2 is YENEEA. The germline ends are 10 bases apart after V is trimmed by 6 bases and J by 7 bases. Worth noting for this clonotype: Its target antigen remains unknown. Per-base quality was not reported, and no clone a single base away is much larger than it.

Receptor amplification or capture employed 5' RACE. Sequencing took place on an Illumina HiSeq 2500. A second about 6 to 11 cycle PCR used a sample-barcoded 5' primer and a J-beta primer mix. A unique molecular identifier was introduced onto each TCR beta cDNA molecule by a template-switch 5' adaptor carrying 12 random nucleotides. Each sample yielded at least 2.5 million CDR3-containing paired-end reads. The Mint cDNA synthesis kit, primed by a TRBC-specific oligonucleotide, was used to synthesize first-strand cDNA from all RNA. After uracil-DNA glycosylase treatment, a first 18-cycle PCR used universal primers M1SS and BC2_uni_R on all cDNA. The study's processing was this. Each sample was normalized by randomly selecting 1 million high-quality reads, each carrying a distinct molecular identifier. Reads with shared molecular identifiers were discarded instead of being binned into consensus sequences. CDR3 identification, clonotype clustering and error correction used MiTCR with a Q25 quality threshold and the strictest error-elimination algorithm. Lower-bound total TCR beta diversity was estimated with a nonparametric unseen species model using Euler transformation. TCRdb itself trimmed the public reads at Q25 with fastp, ran MiXCR and retained productive beta chains. Each CDR3 protein appears once, grouped with its most common genes and DNA. Here the V and J calls rest on TCRdb's processing, not on the authors' analysis. The sample table shows around 1.5 million distinct CDR3 sequences, and 30% to 40% are seen once. In total, the top ten clones hold around 11% of the sample.

General study outcomes and caveats: Estimates of total diversity from one million sequenced T cells were regarded as lower bounds and underestimates. Compared with the aged group, the long-lived group had more naive CD4+ T cells, fewer expanded clones and increased TCR diversity, a pattern suggesting age selection. Donor CMV infection status was unknown, potentially confounding age-related changes in expanded clonotypes. As age increased, observed TCR beta diversity per million T cells dropped in a roughly linear way, and a significant reduction was already evident by age 40. Bulk unsorted PBMC profiling prevented conclusive comparison of naive and antigen-experienced compartments. There was a strong correlation between observed TCR beta diversity and the percentage of naive T cells measured by flow cytometry.

This TCR was recovered from a woman in her twenties or thirties in good health. The V and J genes are TRBV11-3 and TRBJ2-1; the D gene is perhaps TRBD1, from 6 matching bases. The sequenced sample was blood. CDR3 protein: CASSRTVNEQFF. Read as DNA, the sequence is TGTGCCAGCAGTCGGACAGTGAATGAGCAGTTCTTC.